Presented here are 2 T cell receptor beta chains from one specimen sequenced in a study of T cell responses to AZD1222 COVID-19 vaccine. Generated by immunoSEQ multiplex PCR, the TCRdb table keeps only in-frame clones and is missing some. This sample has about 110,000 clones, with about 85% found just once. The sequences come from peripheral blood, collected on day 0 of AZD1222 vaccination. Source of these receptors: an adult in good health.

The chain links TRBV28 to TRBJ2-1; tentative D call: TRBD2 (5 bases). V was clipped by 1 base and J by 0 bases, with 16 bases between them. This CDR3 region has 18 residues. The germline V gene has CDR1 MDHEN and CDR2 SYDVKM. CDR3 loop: CASSLSSIFRDSYNEQFF. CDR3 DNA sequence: TGTGCCAGCAGTTTATCTTCGATCTTCCGGGACTCCTACAATGAGCAGTTCTTC.

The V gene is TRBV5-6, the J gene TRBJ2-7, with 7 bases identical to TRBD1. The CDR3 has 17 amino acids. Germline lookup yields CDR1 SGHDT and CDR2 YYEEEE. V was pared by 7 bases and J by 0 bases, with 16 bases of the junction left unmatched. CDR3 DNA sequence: TGTGCCAGCTCCGGGACAGTCGACCGAACCACCTCCTACGAGCAGTACTTC. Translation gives CASSGTVDRTTSYEQYF.